This T cell receptor (beta chain) came from a study of T cells after yellow fever vaccination. Whole-study findings and limits: Sorted memory cells at day 0 lacked detectable levels of almost all vaccine-responding clonotypes. It was a small share of clonotypes that appeared in both CD4 and CD8 compartments. Most primary-vaccination clones recurred post-booster (approximately 96% CD4, 88% CD8).

In its sample, this clonotype was seen many times. From germline, CDR1 is LGHNA and CDR2 YSLEER. CDR3 length equals 20 residues. The V gene end was trimmed by 5 bases and the J gene end by 8 bases; junction bases not matched to a gene: 24. A single record per CDR3 protein comes from TCRdb applying MiXCR to the 5' RACE reads. The sample holds approximately 27,000 distinct CDR3 sequences; 4.5% to 5.5% are singletons and the top ten take 10% to 15%. The source of this sequence is a man aged 25 to 40 who received the YFV17D yellow fever vaccine. Material: PBMCs, either bulk or a sorted T-cell subset (CD4+, CD8+, memory, or dextramer-sorted; not recorded which), obtained 15 days after the yellow fever booster vaccination. V usage is TRBV4-3 and J usage is TRBJ2-1, with TRBD2 matching 10 bases. In DNA form, the CDR3 reads TGCGCCAGCAGCGATTCATATAGGGGGCTAGCGGGAGTCTCCGGGGATGAGCAGTTCTTC. Its translation: CASSDSYRGLAGVSGDEQFF.